Below are 19 T cell receptor beta chains sequenced from a single sample in a study of OX40 agonist ivuxolimab in advanced cancers. The assay was immunoSEQ multiplex PCR, and TCRdb's table has in-frame clones only and misses some. The sample lists just under 85,000 clones; more than 75% were seen once. Sequencing was performed on CD4+ or CD8+ T cells sorted from blood, taken in a trial of the OX40 agonist ivuxolimab. The receptor source for this set is an adult with an advanced solid tumor such as melanoma, head and neck, liver or kidney cancer.

The gene calls are TRBV11-3 and TRBJ2-1, with D possibly called TRBD1 or TRBD2 (5 bases each). Germline V gene sequence: CDR1 SGHNT, CDR2 YENEEA. CDR3 size: 15 residues. V gave up 4 bases and J gave up 1 base, with 11 bases separating them. The CDR3 sequence: CASSSGGESYNEQFF. In DNA form, the CDR3 reads TGTGCCAGCAGCTCTGGGGGTGAATCCTACAATGAGCAGTTCTTC.

This clone was detected a few times. Written as DNA, the CDR3 is TGTGCCTGGAGTGTACAGGGGGCTGATACGCAGTATTTT. Amino acid sequence: CAWSVQGADTQYF. This chain uses TRBV30 with TRBJ2-3; the match to TRBD1 covers 9 bases. This CDR3 is 13 amino acids long. Germline trimming cut 0 bases from V and 6 bases from J; bases unmatched to any gene: 1. Germline CDR1 and CDR2: GTSNPN and SVGIG (reference sequence).

The chain joins TRBV19 to TRBJ2-2; D may be TRBD2 (6 bases). V was shortened by 3 bases and J by 7 bases, with 18 bases between the two germline ends. CDR1 LNHDA and CDR2 SQIVND come from the germline V gene (reference sequence). The CDR3 spans 16 residues. This chain's CDR3 is CASSIGPPGRIGELFF. CDR3 sequence (DNA): TGTGCCAGTAGTATCGGCCCCCCAGGGAGGATCGGGGAGCTGTTTTTT.

The genes are TRBV7-6 and TRBJ1-5; D gene uncertain. This CDR3 has 13 residues. Trimming removed 3 bases from V and 5 bases from J, with 8 bases in between. The germline V gene has CDR1 SGHVS and CDR2 FNYEAQ. The CDR3 loop reads CASSFQEDQPQHF. CDR3 sequence (DNA): TGTGCCAGCAGCTTTCAGGAAGATCAGCCCCAGCATTTT.

The count of this clone is one. The J gene is TRBJ1-2, the V gene TRBV7-9; D is undetermined. The CDR3 covers 14 residues. In germline, CDR1 is SEHNR, CDR2 FQNEAQ (reference sequence). Deletions cut 0 bases from V and 5 bases from J, with 10 bases between. CDR3 nucleotides: TGTGCCAGCAGCTTAGCATTTAGCGGATATGGCTACACCTTC. This translates into CASSLAFSGYGYTF.

The chain is built from TRBV11-2 and TRBJ2-7; a weak D match, TRBD1 (6 bases). The V and J ends lost 1 base and 3 bases respectively, with 10 bases between them. CDR1 is SGHAT and CDR2 is FQNNGV in the germline V gene. The CDR3 is made up of 14 amino acids. CDR3 in DNA: TGTGCCAGCAGCTTAGTTAGGGGGATCTACGAGCAGTACTTC. Translation: CASSLVRGIYEQYF.

This clone was detected once. The rearrangement uses TRBV5-1 and TRBJ2-2, with 9 positions matching TRBD2. The junction had 5 bases not matched to a gene; V was cut back by 4 bases and J by 1 base. This CDR3 region has 16 residues. Germline lookup yields CDR1 SGHRS and CDR2 YFSETQ. The CDR3 DNA reads as TGCGCCAGCAGCCCGCGACTAGCGGAGAACACCGGGGAGCTGTTTTTT. Protein sequence: CASSPRLAENTGELFF.

There are a few counts of this clone. The chain is built from TRBV20-1 and TRBJ1-6; the D is unclear. This CDR3 contains 11 residues. Per germline, CDR1 DFQATT and CDR2 SNEGSKA (reference sequence). V shed 5 bases and J shed 5 bases, with 4 bases lying between them. The CDR3 DNA reads as TGCAGTGCTGATAATAATTCACCCCTCCACTTT. Residues: CSADNNSPLHF.

This chain connects TRBV19 to TRBJ1-2; D remains unclear. The CDR3 length is 13 residues. V dropped 0 bases and J dropped 2 bases, with 4 bases sitting between them. Germline loops: CDR1 LNHDA, CDR2 SQIVND (reference sequence). The CDR3 loop is CASSIEANYGYTF. CDR3 nucleotides: TGTGCCAGTAGTATAGAAGCGAACTATGGCTACACCTTC.

This chain links TRBV27 with TRBJ2-3; 8 bases are a match to TRBD1. The CDR3 runs to 17 residues. CDR1 is MNHEY and CDR2 is SMNVEV in the germline V gene (reference sequence). Germline trimming cut 8 bases from V and 1 base from J; bases unmatched to any gene: 14. In DNA, the CDR3 is TGTGCCAGCTCGGTTTTGCCCACAGGGGGTGGCACAGATACGCAGTATTTT. Its protein is CASSVLPTGGGTDTQYF.

V usage is TRBV5-4 and J usage is TRBJ2-5, with D uncertain. With the DNA end fitting TRBJ2-7 better, the J assignment may be wrong. The length of the CDR3 is 13 residues. The germline CDR1 and CDR2 sequences are SGHNT and YYREEE (reference sequence). Here the CDR3 reads CASSFHGSYEQYF. DNA of the CDR3: TGTGCCAGCAGCTTTCACGGCTCCTACGAGCAGTACTTC.

The chain has TRBV6-5 and TRBJ2-1; D is undetermined. Germline V lookup: CDR1 MNHEY, CDR2 SVGAGI. Trimming shortened V by 3 bases and J by 14 bases, and 14 bases separated the two germline ends. The CDR3 loop spans 12 amino acids. The CDR3 DNA sequence: TGTGCCAGCAGTTATGACTCCGATCGTGAGTTCTTC. Its translation is CASSYDSDREFF.

This clone has just a few counts. V gene TRBV7-8 combines with J gene TRBJ1-1, with D perhaps matching TRBD1 (6 bases). CDR3 length: 14 amino acids. Trimming removed 2 bases from V and 3 bases from J, with 10 bases in between. The germline CDR1 and CDR2 sequences are SGHVS and FQNEAQ. The CDR3 nucleotides read TGTGCCAGCAGCTTAACCTGGACAGACACTGAAGCTTTCTTT. The encoded protein is CASSLTWTDTEAFF.

In the case of this clone: The sample holds other DNA sequences that translate to the same CDR3. The V gene is TRBV5-1, the J gene TRBJ2-1; D ambiguous. V lost 0 bases to trimming and J lost 1 base, with 2 bases between them. Germline CDR1 SGHRS, CDR2 YFSETQ. The CDR3 is made up of 13 amino acids. The CDR3 DNA reads as TGCGCCAGCAGCTTGGGTTCCTACAATGAGCAGTTCTTC. It codes for CASSLGSYNEQFF.

The chain is built from TRBV28 and TRBJ2-3; D unresolved. CDR3 length: 13 residues. Germline V lookup: CDR1 MDHEN, CDR2 SYDVKM. The V gene lost 1 base and the J gene lost 5 bases, with 7 bases spanning the gap. CDR3 protein: CASSLSAIDTQYF. In nucleotides, the CDR3 is TGTGCCAGCAGTTTATCAGCTATAGATACGCAGTATTTT.

The chain couples TRBV6-7 to TRBJ2-7; 11 bases are shared with TRBD2. TRBV6-7 is identified as an open reading frame with a role that is uncertain. The CDR3 has 15 amino acids. J lost 0 bases, V lost 4 bases, and 2 bases had no gene match. This CDR3 is CASSFTSGSSYEQYF. The CDR3 DNA is TGTGCCAGCAGTTTCACTAGCGGGAGCTCCTACGAGCAGTACTTC.

This chain joins TRBV2 and TRBJ1-5, with D hard to call. CDR1 and CDR2 from the germline V gene are SNHLY and FYNNEI. This CDR3 contains 11 residues. With 5 bases removed from V and 4 bases from J, the gap between germline ends came to 3 bases. CDR3 DNA: TGTGCCAGCAGTCTTAATCAGCCCCAGCATTTT. Translated: CASSLNQPQHF.

J is TRBJ2-5 and V is TRBV5-1; possible D gene TRBD1, 5 bases. Per the germline V gene, CDR1 is SGHRS and CDR2 is YFSETQ. The CDR3 length is 14 residues. The ends were cut back, 4 bases at V and 2 bases at J, with 12 bases in the middle. CDR3 nucleotides: TGCGCCAGCAGCCAGACAGCTACACAAGAGACCCAGTACTTC. Translation gives CASSQTATQETQYF.

The gene calls are TRBV10-3 and TRBJ2-2; 7 bases line up with TRBD1. Germline V gives CDR1 ENHRY, CDR2 SYGVKD. V lost 5 bases, J lost 7 bases, and 13 bases stayed unmatched. The CDR3 has 16 residues. CDR3 loop: CAISRLRDSTSGELFF. DNA for the CDR3: TGTGCCATCAGTCGGTTGAGGGACAGTACCAGCGGGGAGCTGTTTTTT.